These 9 T cell receptor beta chains share one sample of origin, sequenced in a study of blood T cell repertoires in COVID-19. The assay was immunoSEQ multiplex PCR, and TCRdb's table has in-frame clones only and misses some. The table records about 170,000 clones, 84% of them present only once. Sequenced material: peripheral blood. Receptors originate from a man aged 35 to 55 who had recovered from COVID-19.

This rearrangement joins TRBV5-5 to TRBJ2-7; 9 bases map to TRBD1. Germline V gene sequence: CDR1 SGHKS, CDR2 YYEKEE (reference sequence). This CDR3 spans 17 amino acids. The V and J ends lost 5 bases and 2 bases, in that order; junction bases with no gene match: 14. CDR3: CASRMEIGTGSAYEQYF. CDR3 in DNA: TGTGCCAGCAGGATGGAGATAGGGACAGGGAGCGCCTACGAGCAGTACTTC.

The chain carries TRBV7-8 and TRBJ2-3, with a possible D match to TRBD2 (6 bases). The CDR3 covers 16 residues. The germline V gene encodes CDR1 SGHVS and CDR2 FQNEAQ. V was clipped by 4 bases and J by 0 bases, with 14 bases between them. The CDR3 nucleotides are TGTGCCAGCAGCTCCCGGGACTTAGGAAGCACAGATACGCAGTATTTT. Encoded protein: CASSSRDLGSTDTQYF.

The chain recombines TRBV4-3 with TRBJ2-2; 7 nucleotides align to TRBD2. The V gene end was trimmed by 4 bases and the J gene end by 1 base; junction bases not matched to a gene: 3. The CDR3 covers 15 residues. Germline CDR1 reads LGHNA; CDR2 reads YSLEER. As DNA, the CDR3 is TGCGCCAGCAGCCGGAAGCGGGGGAACACCGGGGAGCTGTTTTTT. Translation gives CASSRKRGNTGELFF.

V and J are TRBV9 and TRBJ2-3; the match to TRBD2 covers 10 bases. The junction had 11 bases not matched to a gene; V was cut back by 0 bases and J by 4 bases. The CDR3 covers 18 residues. CDR1 is SGDLS, CDR2 YYNGEE, per germline. The CDR3 protein is CASSVESSGGALADTQYF. The CDR3 DNA is TGTGCCAGCAGCGTAGAAAGCAGCGGGGGGGCCCTCGCAGATACGCAGTATTTT.

This chain connects TRBV11-2 to TRBJ2-3; tentative D call: TRBD2 (6 bases). The CDR3 is 16 residues long. Trimming took 1 base from V and 0 from J, leaving 11 bases between them. Germline V lookup: CDR1 SGHAT, CDR2 FQNNGV. For the CDR3, the DNA is TGTGCCAGCAGCTTAGCTGCGGGGATGAGCACAGATACGCAGTATTTT. This translates into CASSLAAGMSTDTQYF.

This clone was counted a single time. The rearrangement links TRBV3-1 (or the pseudogene TRBV3-2) to TRBJ1-1, with D tentatively TRBD1 (6 bases). From germline, CDR1 is LGHDT and CDR2 YNNKEL (reference sequence). Trimming pared 6 bases from V and 2 bases from J, leaving 16 bases between. The CDR3 consists of 15 residues. The CDR3 loop is CASSLTYRDNTEAFF. Written as DNA, the CDR3 is TGTGCCAGCAGTCTAACTTACAGGGATAACACTGAAGCTTTCTTT.

The gene calls are TRBV11-3 and TRBJ2-1; D may be TRBD1 (6 bases). The germline CDR1 and CDR2 sequences are SGHNT and YENEEA. The V gene lost 5 bases and the J gene lost 0 bases, with 14 bases spanning the gap. The CDR3 extends over 16 amino acids. CDR3 nucleotide sequence: TGTGCCAGCAGCACCCGGGACAAGAGCTCCTACAATGAGCAGTTCTTC. Translating it yields CASSTRDKSSYNEQFF.

The chain recombines TRBV9 with TRBJ1-5; 7 nucleotides agree with TRBD1. Trimming removed 3 bases from V and 5 bases from J; junction bases left unmatched: 8. The CDR3 totals 15 residues. Germline CDR1 SGDLS, CDR2 YYNGEE. The DNA of the CDR3 is TGTGCCAGCAGCGATACCGGGACAGCCGATCAGCCCCAGCATTTT. It yields the protein CASSDTGTADQPQHF.

The rearrangement uses TRBV27 and TRBJ1-6, with a tentative D call TRBD1 (6 bases). V shed 7 bases and J shed 10 bases, with 17 bases lying between them. The CDR3 consists of 14 residues. CDR1 MNHEY and CDR2 SMNVEV come from the germline V gene (reference sequence). The CDR3 region has the DNA TGTGCCAGCACCGAGAGGAGGGGGGGATCACCCCTCCACTTT. It is translated as CASTERRGGSPLHF.